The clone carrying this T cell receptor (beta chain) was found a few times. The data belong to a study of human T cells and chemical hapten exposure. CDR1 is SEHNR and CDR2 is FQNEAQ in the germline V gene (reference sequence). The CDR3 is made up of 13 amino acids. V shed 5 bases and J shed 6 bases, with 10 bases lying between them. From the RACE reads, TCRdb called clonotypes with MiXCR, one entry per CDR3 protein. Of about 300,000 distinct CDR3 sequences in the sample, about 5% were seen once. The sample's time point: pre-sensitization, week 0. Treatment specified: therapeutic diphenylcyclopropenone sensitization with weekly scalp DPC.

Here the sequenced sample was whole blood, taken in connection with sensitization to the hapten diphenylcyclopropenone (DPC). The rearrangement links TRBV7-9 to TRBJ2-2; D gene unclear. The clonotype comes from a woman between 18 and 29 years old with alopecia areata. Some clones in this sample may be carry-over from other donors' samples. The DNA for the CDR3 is TGTGCCAGCAGCCACATCATATCCGGGGAGCTGTTTTTT. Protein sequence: CASSHIISGELFF. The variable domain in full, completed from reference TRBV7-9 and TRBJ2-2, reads DTGVSQNPRHKITKRGQNVTFRCDPISEHNRLYWYRQTLGQGPEFLTYFQNEAQLEKSRLLSDRFSAERPKGSFSTLEIQRTEQGDSAMYLCASSHIISGELFFGEGSRLTVL.